The T cell receptor beta chain described here comes from a study of beta chain features in type 1 diabetes. General study findings and limits: Patients with Type 1 diabetes showed moderately but significantly shorter TCRB CDR3s in all four CD4+ subsets. No resolution was reached here on whether HLA type influences TCRB rearrangement. Cells carrying high TCR expression could end up over-represented when cDNA is sequenced. The similarity of naive, central memory and Treg TCRB repertoires appeared greater among patients than among healthy donors.

This clone was picked up a small number of times. The target antigen is unknown. As every portion of the isolated RNA was reverse transcribed, the sequencing read expressed TCRB transcripts. Samples of naive, central memory and regulatory T cells yielded a mean of about 3.7 million reads. Generated by immunoSEQ multiplex PCR, the TCRdb table keeps only in-frame clones and is missing some. The data hold some 660,000 clones, with more than 12% observed a single time. The V end lost 5 bases, the J end lost 4 bases, and 9 bases lay between the germline ends. This CDR3 contains 13 residues. Germline CDR1 and CDR2: MDHEN and SYDVKM.

The TCR was taken from a man aged 18 to 29 with type 1 diabetes. The chain has TRBV28 and TRBJ1-3; D is ambiguous. Sequencing was done on a sample of naive CD4+ T cells from blood. CDR3 amino acids: CASSDINGNTIYF. The CDR3 region has the DNA TGTGCCAGCAGTGACATAAACGGAAACACCATATATTTT.